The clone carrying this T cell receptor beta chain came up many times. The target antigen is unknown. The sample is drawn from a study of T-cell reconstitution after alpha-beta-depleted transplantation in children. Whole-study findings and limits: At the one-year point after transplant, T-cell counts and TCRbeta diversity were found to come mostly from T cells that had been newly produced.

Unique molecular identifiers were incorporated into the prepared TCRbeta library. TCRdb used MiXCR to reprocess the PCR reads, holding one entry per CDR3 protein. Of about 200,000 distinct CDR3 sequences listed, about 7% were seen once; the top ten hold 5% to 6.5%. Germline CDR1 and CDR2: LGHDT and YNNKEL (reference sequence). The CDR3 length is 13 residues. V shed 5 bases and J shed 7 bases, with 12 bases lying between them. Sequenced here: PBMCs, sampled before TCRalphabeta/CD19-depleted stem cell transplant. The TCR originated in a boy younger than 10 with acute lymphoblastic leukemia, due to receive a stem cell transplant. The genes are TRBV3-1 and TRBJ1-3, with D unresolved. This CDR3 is CASSYTSWNTIYF. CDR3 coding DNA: TGTGCCAGCAGCTATACCTCGTGGAACACCATATATTTT. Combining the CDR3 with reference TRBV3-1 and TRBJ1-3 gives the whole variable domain DTAVSQTPKYLVTQMGNDKSIKCEQNLGHDTMYWYKQDSKKFLKIMFSYNNKELIINETVPNRFSPKSPDKAHLNLHINSLELGDSAVYFCASSYTSWNTIYFGEGSWLTVV.